This is a list of T cell receptor beta chains from one sample in a study of T cells in Graves' hyperthyroidism and ophthalmopathy. TCRdb ran MiXCR on the multiplex PCR reads and lists one entry per CDR3 protein. The repertoire includes roughly 510,000 distinct CDR3 sequences, approximately 49% of them detected once, and around 44% sits in the top ten. Sequenced sample: peripheral blood or thyroid tissue (not recorded which). The receptors shown here come from an adult woman with Graves' disease, either hyperthyroidism or ophthalmopathy (not recorded which). The CDR3 runs from the conserved cysteine through the conserved F or W. Each record gives: CDR3 protein, CDR3 DNA, V gene, clone size, D gene, J gene. The D gene is left open where the match is weak. Clone size, where shown, is once, few, many, or a class for clones that have expanded.

CDR3 protein: CASRVGQGYTIYF
CDR3 DNA: TGTGCCAGCAGGGTCGGACAGGGGTACACCATATATTTT
V gene: TRBV12-3/TRBV12-4
clone size: NA
D gene: TRBD1
J gene: TRBJ1-3

CDR3 protein: CASAPTRAVNNSPLHF
CDR3 DNA: TGTGCCAGTGCCCCCACCCGGGCCGTAAATAATTCACCCCTCCACTTT
V gene: TRBV7-8
clone size: NA
D gene: NA
J gene: TRBJ1-6

CDR3 protein: CASSLGQLAEAFF
CDR3 DNA: TGTGCCAGCAGCTTGGGACAACTCGCTGAAGCTTTCTTT
V gene: TRBV7-9
clone size: many
D gene: NA
J gene: TRBJ1-1

CDR3 protein: CASSYGMGGYQETQYF
CDR3 DNA: TGTGCCAGCAGTTACGGGATGGGGGGATACCAAGAGACCCAGTACTTC
V gene: TRBV6-5
clone size: NA
D gene: NA
J gene: TRBJ2-5

CDR3 protein: CSVELGVGETQYF
CDR3 DNA: TGCAGCGTTGAACTGGGGGTCGGAGAGACCCAGTACTTC
V gene: TRBV29-1
clone size: many
D gene: NA
J gene: TRBJ2-5

CDR3 protein: CASSEYGKTFF
CDR3 DNA: TGTGCCAGCAGTGAATACGGAAAAACTTTCTTT
V gene: TRBV25-1
clone size: NA
D gene: NA
J gene: TRBJ1-1

CDR3 protein: CAISESSGRTYEQYF
CDR3 DNA: TGTGCCATCAGTGAGTCCAGCGGGAGGACCTACGAGCAGTACTTC
V gene: TRBV10-3
clone size: NA
D gene: TRBD2
J gene: TRBJ2-7

CDR3 protein: CASSRSGGTYEQYF
CDR3 DNA: TGTGCCAGCAGCCGTAGCGGGGGGACGTACGAGCAGTACTTC
V gene: TRBV7-6
clone size: NA
D gene: TRBD2
J gene: TRBJ2-7

CDR3 protein: CSPGQYYEQYF
CDR3 DNA: TGCAGCCCGGGACAGTACTACGAGCAGTACTTC
V gene: TRBV29-1
clone size: NA
D gene: TRBD1
J gene: TRBJ2-7

CDR3 protein: CASSLGGKETQYF
CDR3 DNA: TGTGCCAGCAGCCTCGGGGGGAAAGAGACCCAGTACTTC
V gene: TRBV11-2
clone size: many
D gene: TRBD2
J gene: TRBJ2-5

CDR3 protein: CASSELGAGDEETQYF
CDR3 DNA: TGTGCCAGCAGTGAATTAGGGGCGGGAGATGAAGAGACCCAGTACTTC
V gene: TRBV25-1
clone size: NA
D gene: TRBD2
J gene: TRBJ2-5

CDR3 protein: CAISAIGETQYF
CDR3 DNA: TGTGCCATCAGTGCGATTGGGGAGACCCAGTACTTC
V gene: TRBV10-3
clone size: few
D gene: NA
J gene: TRBJ2-5

CDR3 protein: CASSDRGNTEAFF
CDR3 DNA: TGTGCCAGTAGCGACAGGGGAAACACTGAAGCTTTCTTT
V gene: TRBV19
clone size: many
D gene: TRBD1
J gene: TRBJ1-1

CDR3 protein: CASSLLVGDGISGNTIYF
CDR3 DNA: TGCGCCAGCAGCTTGCTTGTAGGAGACGGAATCTCTGGAAACACCATATATTTT
V gene: TRBV5-1
clone size: many
D gene: NA
J gene: TRBJ1-3

CDR3 protein: CASSLAGRASYEQYF
CDR3 DNA: TGTGCCAGCAGCTTGGCGGGGAGGGCCTCCTACGAGCAGTACTTC
V gene: TRBV5-4
clone size: many
D gene: TRBD2
J gene: TRBJ2-7

CDR3 protein: CSARTPGVGTGELFF
CDR3 DNA: TGCAGTGCTAGGACCCCGGGGGTGGGCACCGGGGAGCTGTTTTTT
V gene: TRBV20-1
clone size: many
D gene: NA
J gene: TRBJ2-2

CDR3 protein: CASGGRSYEQYF
CDR3 DNA: TGTGCCAGCGGGGGGCGAAGCTACGAGCAGTACTTC
V gene: TRBV7-9
clone size: NA
D gene: NA
J gene: TRBJ2-7

CDR3 protein: CASSRDRGEPQYF
CDR3 DNA: TGTGCCAGCAGCCGGGACAGGGGTGAGCCCCAGTACTTC
V gene: TRBV7-2
clone size: NA
D gene: TRBD1
J gene: TRBJ2-5

CDR3 protein: CSVWGEGPSYTEAFF
CDR3 DNA: TGCAGCGTTTGGGGAGAGGGGCCATCCTACACTGAAGCTTTCTTT
V gene: TRBV29-1
clone size: NA
D gene: NA
J gene: TRBJ1-1

CDR3 protein: CSVERDYGYTF
CDR3 DNA: TGCAGCGTTGAAAGGGACTATGGCTACACCTTC
V gene: TRBV29-1
clone size: many
D gene: NA
J gene: TRBJ1-2

CDR3 protein: CSVLSRSSYEQYF
CDR3 DNA: TGCAGCGTTCTATCCAGGAGCTCCTACGAGCAGTACTTC
V gene: TRBV29-1
clone size: few
D gene: NA
J gene: TRBJ2-7

CDR3 protein: CASSLREGQPQHF
CDR3 DNA: TGCGCCAGCAGCCTCAGGGAGGGGCAGCCCCAGCATTTT
V gene: TRBV4-1
clone size: NA
D gene: NA
J gene: TRBJ1-5

CDR3 protein: CASSVAVAGGSDTQYF
CDR3 DNA: TGTGCCAGCAGCGTAGCGGTTGCGGGAGGGTCAGATACGCAGTATTTT
V gene: TRBV9
clone size: NA
D gene: TRBD2
J gene: TRBJ2-3

CDR3 protein: CAGTELDQPQHF
CDR3 DNA: TGTGCTGGGACGGAACTCGACCAGCCCCAGCATTTT
V gene: TRBV2
clone size: NA
D gene: NA
J gene: TRBJ1-5

CDR3 protein: CASRTADGYTF
CDR3 DNA: TGTGCCAGCAGGACAGCGGATGGCTACACCTTC
V gene: TRBV7-2
clone size: NA
D gene: NA
J gene: TRBJ1-2